This T cell receptor (beta chain) is from a study of blood T cell repertoires in COVID-19. Study-wide context: Researchers got acute and convalescent COVID-19 samples from the United States, Italy and Spain.

Original handling: From reference gene primer amplification, estimates of nucleated cell counts were derived. The data were produced by immunoSEQ multiplex PCR, yet TCRdb's version contains in-frame clones alone and is incomplete. V, J and clone size are taken as reported in that table, and D and trimming were inferred from the DNA itself. Here the sample spans around 180,000 clones, around two thirds being singletons. Per germline, CDR1 SGHTA and CDR2 FQGNSA. V lost 5 bases to trimming and J lost 4 bases; unmatched junction nucleotides: 7. The CDR3 covers 15 residues. The chain links TRBV7-2 to TRBJ2-1, with TRBD1 matching 8 bases. This TCR derives from a woman aged 80 or over with acute or convalescent COVID-19. Specimen: peripheral blood. In nucleotides, the CDR3 is TGTGCCAGCAGCGTCTACAGGGGGGAATACAATGAGCAGTTCTTC. Its translation: CASSVYRGEYNEQFF.